The T cell receptor (beta chain) under discussion was sequenced for a study of post-analysis software for immune sequencing data. Study conclusions and caveats: Significantly lower normalized Chao1 diversity was seen in multiple sclerosis patients than in controls. Controls had lower frequencies than patients of roughly five TRBV segments, which included TRBV5-6, TRBV5-1 and TRBV20-1.

cDNA libraries of TCR beta carried unique molecular identifiers. TCRdb independently ran MiXCR on the PCR reads; one entry per CDR3 protein. The data show a few hundred thousand distinct CDR3 sequences, with roughly a third seen just once and around 4.8% held by the top ten. The V and J ends lost 4 bases and 2 bases respectively, with 5 bases between them. This CDR3 has 11 residues. Per germline, CDR1 SQVTM and CDR2 ANQGSEA. This clonotype occurred many times. The antigen is unknown. Material for sequencing was blood. V is TRBV29-1 and J is TRBJ1-2; the D is unclear. The TCR was taken from a girl aged 10-17 years with multiple sclerosis. CDR3 region: CSVGINYGYTF. The CDR3 bases are TGCAGCGTTGGCATAAACTATGGCTACACCTTC.